Shown below are 30 T cell receptor beta chains from a single sample sequenced in a study of blood T cells in healthy people across ages. The authors ran a second PCR of about 7 to 11 cycles using a sample-barcoded 5' primer and a J-beta primer mix. MiXCR was run by TCRdb on the 5' RACE reads, yielding one entry per CDR3 protein. The table has some 1.8 million distinct CDR3 sequences, more than 35% seen once; the top ten hold about 21%. The specimen was blood. These receptors were taken from a human donor in good health.

CDR3 nucleotide sequence: TGTGCCAGCAGCCAAGGTTTGGTAGCGGGGGACGCTTCCTACAATGAGCAGTTCTTC. As protein: CASSQGLVAGDASYNEQFF. J is TRBJ2-1 and V is TRBV3-1, with TRBD2 matching 9 bases. The CDR3 has 19 amino acids. Germline V gene lookup returns CDR1 LGHDT and CDR2 YNNKEL (reference sequence). With V trimmed by 1 base and J by 1 base, 11 bases remained unmatched.

V usage is TRBV7-2 and J usage is TRBJ2-6; 8 nucleotides line up with TRBD1. The V segment lost 3 bases and the J segment 4 bases; nucleotides outside the gene matches: 5. CDR1 is SGHTA, CDR2 FQGNSA, per germline. The CDR3 length is 16 residues. CDR3 DNA: TGTGCCAGCAGCTTTCAGGGGGCGAGCGGGGCCAACGTCCTGACTTTC. Translation gives CASSFQGASGANVLTF.

V gene TRBV7-2 combines with J gene TRBJ2-4, with D unclear. The DNA end is more similar to TRBJ2-7, so the J call may be wrong. CDR3 length: 14 amino acids. Germline V CDR1 and CDR2: SGHTA, FQGNSA. This CDR3 reads CASSPSFAFYEQYF. The CDR3, as DNA: TGTGCCAGCAGCCCATCCTTTGCCTTCTACGAGCAGTACTTC.

This clonotype was seen ten or more times. This sequence joins TRBV12-3 or TRBV12-4 and TRBJ2-5; TRBD2 matches 11 bases. CDR3 length equals 17 residues. V trimming: 4 bases; J trimming: 1 base; junction bases outside the gene matches: 8. CDR3 loop: CASSSSSGGATQETQYF. In nucleotides, the CDR3 is TGTGCCAGCAGTTCGAGTAGCGGGGGGGCCACCCAAGAGACCCAGTACTTC.

The chain employs TRBV20-1 and TRBJ1-6, with 8 nucleotides matching TRBD1. This CDR3 comprises 15 residues. CDR1 and CDR2 from the germline V gene are DFQATT and SNEGSKA (reference sequence). V was clipped by 1 base and J by 8 bases; unmatched bases: 7. The DNA for the CDR3 is TGCAGTGCTAGAGTACCGGGACAGGTTGATTCACCCCTCCACTTT. Its protein is CSARVPGQVDSPLHF.

The table lists this clonotype with a few counts. This sequence joins TRBV6-2 or TRBV6-3 and TRBJ2-7, with D perhaps matching TRBD1 (6 bases). Germline V gives CDR1 MNHEY, CDR2 SVGEGT. Trimming took 2 bases from V and 3 from J, leaving 14 bases between them. The CDR3 has 15 amino acids. CDR3: CASSYRDIANYEQYF. DNA of the CDR3: TGTGCCAGCAGTTACCGGGACATCGCTAACTACGAGCAGTACTTC.

This chain's CDR3 is CASRGQANEKLFF. Written as DNA, the CDR3 is TGTGCCAGCAGAGGACAGGCAAATGAAAAACTGTTTTTT. The chain uses TRBV6-2 or TRBV6-3 and TRBJ1-4; 7 positions match TRBD1. Germline trimming cut 6 bases from V and 5 bases from J; bases unmatched to any gene: 3. This CDR3 region has 13 residues. From germline, CDR1 is MNHEY and CDR2 SVGEGT.

In this sample, this clonotype turned up a few times. The genes are TRBV9 and TRBJ2-1; TRBD2 is a possible D gene (5 bases). This CDR3 comprises 14 residues. Trimming removed 2 bases at V and 8 bases at J, with 14 bases between. The germline V gene has CDR1 SGDLS and CDR2 YYNGEE. CDR3 in DNA: TGTGCCAGCAGCGTGAGGGATAGTAGTGATGAGCAGTTCTTC. This gives the protein CASSVRDSSDEQFF.

V and J are TRBV7-3 and TRBJ2-1; 8 bases fit TRBD2. The V and J ends lost 6 bases and 7 bases, in that order; junction bases with no gene match: 14. The CDR3 covers 16 residues. The germline CDR1 and CDR2 sequences are SGHTA and FQGTGA. CDR3 residues: CASSLRGGTNSNEQFF. The CDR3 coding sequence is TGTGCCAGCAGTCTGCGCGGGGGGACAAATTCTAATGAGCAGTTCTTC. Full variable domain (missing parts from reference TRBV7-3 and TRBJ2-1): GAGVSQTPSNKVTEKGKYVELRCDPISGHTALYWYRQSLGQGPEFLIYFQGTGAADDSGLPNDRFFAVRPEGSVSTLKIQRTERGDSAVYLCASSLRGGTNSNEQFFGPGTRLTVL.

This clonotype was seen only a few times. The chain carries TRBV4-1 and TRBJ2-1, with 11 nucleotides matching TRBD2. This CDR3 contains 15 residues. CDR1 and CDR2 from the germline V gene are MGHRA and YSYEKL. V lost 1 base, J lost 9 bases, and 5 bases stayed unmatched. The CDR3 reads CASSQASGGRIEQFF. The CDR3 DNA sequence: TGCGCCAGCAGCCAAGCTAGCGGGGGGCGGATTGAGCAGTTCTTC.

This clonotype was counted between two and nine times. The CDR3 nucleotides are TGCAGTGCTAGAGCGCGCTGGGCAGCAGAGCAGTTCTTC. As protein: CSARARWAAEQFF. V usage is TRBV20-1 and J usage is TRBJ2-1; D not resolved. Looked up from germline, CDR1 is DFQATT and CDR2 is SNEGSKA (reference sequence). The CDR3 is 13 residues long. V was clipped by 1 base and J by 10 bases, with 14 bases between them.

J is TRBJ2-4 and V is TRBV10-3, with D possibly being TRBD2 (6 bases). The CDR3 is 12 amino acids. The V gene's germline CDR1 is ENHRY and CDR2 SYGVKD. The V and J ends lost 0 bases and 14 bases respectively, with 11 bases between them. DNA of the CDR3: TGTGCCATCAGTGAGTCGAATCAGCGGGAGTACTTC. Its translation: CAISESNQREYF.

This clonotype has a handful of counts. This rearrangement joins TRBV28 to TRBJ2-4; D gene unclear. With the DNA end fitting TRBJ2-7 better, the J assignment may be wrong. The V gene's germline CDR1 is MDHEN and CDR2 SYDVKM. The CDR3 is made up of 17 amino acids. CDR3 coding DNA: TGTGCCAGCAGTTTCCAAGGACGGACCGTGAGGCCTTACGAGCAGTACTTC. Its translation: CASSFQGRTVRPYEQYF.

This clonotype turned up a few times. The chain has TRBV7-6 and TRBJ2-4; D gene ambiguous. The tail of the sequence fits TRBJ2-7 better, so the J call may be wrong. The V gene's germline CDR1 is SGHVS and CDR2 FNYEAQ. The CDR3 has 16 amino acids. CDR3 DNA sequence: TGTGCCAGCAGCTTAGGTTTCGTGGAAAACGGAAACGAGCAGTACTTC. Residues: CASSLGFVENGNEQYF.

As regards this clonotype: The germline gene is not matched at one end of the junction; a read error may be the cause. V and J are TRBV5-1 and TRBJ2-2; D possibly corresponds to TRBD2 (6 bases). The germline gives CDR1 SGHRS, CDR2 YFSETQ. The CDR3 contains 12 residues. CDR3 nucleotides: TGCGCCAGCAGCCGGGACTCCGGGGAGCGGTTTTTT. This codes for CASSRDSGERFF.

The DNA for the CDR3 is TGTGCCAGCAGCTTAGCGTGGGAGCGGGGGAGCTCCTACAATGAGCAGTACTTC. It codes for CASSLAWERGSSYNEQYF. This chain connects TRBV7-9 to TRBJ2-1; 8 bases match TRBD2. The end of the DNA is better explained by TRBJ2-7, so the J call may be wrong. This CDR3 has 18 amino acids. Germline V gene data show CDR1 as SEHNR and CDR2 as FQNEAQ (reference sequence).

The chain links TRBV20-1 to TRBJ1-1; 8 positions match TRBD1. With 3 bases clipped from V and 5 bases from J, the junction kept 5 bases outside the gene matches. The CDR3 loop spans 13 amino acids. Germline V gene sequence: CDR1 DFQATT, CDR2 SNEGSKA (reference sequence). The CDR3 here is CSARNRGLTEAFF. CDR3 DNA: TGCAGTGCTAGGAACAGGGGGTTGACTGAAGCTTTCTTT.

J is TRBJ2-6 and V is TRBV27, with D perhaps matching TRBD1 (5 bases). The CDR3 loop spans 17 amino acids. Trimming cost V 4 bases and J 3 bases, with 16 bases left between them. CDR1 and CDR2 from the germline V gene are MNHEY and SMNVEV (reference sequence). Written as DNA, the CDR3 is TGTGCCAGCAGTTCCCCCTCTAGGGGCGGTGGGGCCAACGTCCTGACTTTC. It is translated as CASSSPSRGGGANVLTF.

Regarding this clonotype: At one of its ends the junction is not consistent with the germline gene, which may arise from a read error. The chain recombines TRBV28 with TRBJ2-1; D is undetermined. The CDR3 contains 18 residues. The germline V gene encodes CDR1 MDHEN and CDR2 SYDVKM. The DNA of the CDR3 is TGTGCCACCAGTTCCCCGGTTGGGCAGCCCCTCTCCTACAATGAGCAGTTCTTC. It specifies CATSSPVGQPLSYNEQFF.

This chain links TRBV13 with TRBJ1-5; D remains ambiguous. V was cut by 5 bases and J by 7 bases, with 9 bases left in between. Germline V gene data show CDR1 as PRHDT and CDR2 as FYEKMQ (reference sequence). The CDR3 contains 12 residues. In DNA form, the CDR3 reads TGTGCCAGCAGCAATAGGGCGCAGCCCCAGCATTTT. This codes for CASSNRAQPQHF. Filled out from reference TRBV13 and TRBJ1-5, the complete variable domain reads AAGVIQSPRHLIKEKRETATLKCYPIPRHDTVYWYQQGPGQDPQFLISFYEKMQSDKGSIPDRFSAQQFSDYHSELNMSSLELGDSALYFCASSNRAQPQHFGDGTRLSIL.

A few counts support this clonotype. This chain uses TRBV3-1 with TRBJ2-7; 8 nucleotides match TRBD2. The CDR3 has 15 amino acids. CDR1 and CDR2 (germline): LGHDT, YNNKEL (reference sequence). The V segment lost 4 bases and the J segment 6 bases; nucleotides outside the gene matches: 11. CDR3 sequence reads: CASSPPRGGRSEQYF. The CDR3 region has the DNA TGTGCCAGCAGCCCCCCGCGCGGGGGGCGAAGCGAGCAGTACTTC.

This chain connects TRBV11-2 to TRBJ1-1; D not resolved. The CDR3 has 15 amino acids. CDR1 SGHAT and CDR2 FQNNGV come from the germline V gene. With 5 bases removed from V and 2 bases from J, the gap between germline ends came to 15 bases. The CDR3 coding sequence is TGTGCCAGCAGCCCCGACCCCGACCCCAACACTGAAGCTTTCTTT. This codes for CASSPDPDPNTEAFF.

This sequence joins TRBV28 and TRBJ1-2; 9 nucleotides match TRBD1. Germline loops: CDR1 MDHEN, CDR2 SYDVKM. The V gene end was trimmed by 6 bases and the J gene end by 4 bases; junction bases not matched to a gene: 15. The CDR3 has 17 residues. The CDR3 here is CASSWTGVLGGSYGYTF. The CDR3 nucleotides are TGTGCCAGCAGCTGGACAGGGGTCTTAGGTGGGTCCTATGGCTACACCTTC.

The sample holds a few counts of this clonotype. J is TRBJ2-7 and V is TRBV20-1; no firm D call. CDR3 size: 11 residues. Looked up from germline, CDR1 is DFQATT and CDR2 is SNEGSKA (reference sequence). CDR3 DNA: TGCAGCTCAGTGAGCTCCTACGAGCAGTACTTC. Translated, it gives CSSVSSYEQYF.

The chain is built from TRBV6-6 and TRBJ2-5; no clear D. Trimming took off 2 bases at V and 2 bases at J, with 12 bases between the two ends. This CDR3 contains 15 residues. Germline CDR1 reads MNHNY; CDR2 reads SVGAGI (reference sequence). The CDR3: CASSYRPYIQETQYF. CDR3 nucleotide sequence: TGTGCCAGCAGTTACCGACCCTATATACAAGAGACCCAGTACTTC.

The V call is TRBV10-3, the J call TRBJ2-1, with TRBD2 as a possible D gene (5 bases). CDR3 length equals 17 residues. V was trimmed by 0 bases and J by 4 bases, leaving 16 bases between them. CDR1 is ENHRY and CDR2 is SYGVKD in the germline V gene. The CDR3 DNA is TGTGCCATCAGTGAGTCGACTAACATCAACGGGTACAATGAGCAGTTCTTC. This gives the protein CAISESTNINGYNEQFF.

This clonotype was seen only a few times. The rearrangement links TRBV5-1 to TRBJ2-7, with D possibly matching TRBD2 (6 bases). The CDR3 consists of 17 residues. The germline V and J ends were trimmed by 3 bases and 3 bases, with 22 bases remaining between them. Germline CDR1 and CDR2: SGHRS and YFSETQ. CDR3 bases: TGCGCCAGCAGCTGGAAAGGAGGGACGGCAGATGACTACGAGCAGTACTTC. Translated, it gives CASSWKGGTADDYEQYF.

This clonotype was counted only a few times. The rearrangement links TRBV4-1 to TRBJ2-1, with D possibly matching TRBD2 (7 bases). V lost 4 bases and J 5 bases, leaving 15 bases between the germline ends. The CDR3 is 15 amino acids. Per germline, CDR1 MGHRA and CDR2 YSYEKL. CDR3 nucleotide sequence: TGCGCCAGCAGCCTCAGGCGGGGGCCAAACAATGAGCAGTTCTTC. As protein: CASSLRRGPNNEQFF.

This clonotype was seen a few times. V gene TRBV4-1 combines with J gene TRBJ1-2, with 8 nucleotides matching TRBD1. Germline-derived CDR1 and CDR2 are MGHRA and YSYEKL. This CDR3 is 15 amino acids long. V lost 0 bases and J lost 2; bases outside the gene matches: 2. The CDR3 region is CASSQEWTGNYGYTF. The CDR3 nucleotides are TGCGCCAGCAGCCAAGAGTGGACAGGGAACTATGGCTACACCTTC.

The chain couples TRBV5-1 to TRBJ1-5, with a weak D call TRBD1 (5 bases). The V end lost 4 bases, the J end lost 6 bases, and 29 bases lay between the germline ends. The germline gives CDR1 SGHRS, CDR2 YFSETQ. The CDR3 is made up of 19 amino acids. DNA for the CDR3: TGCGCCAGCAGCCGCAAGGGGAGGGAAACCCAATTTGTATGTCAGCCCCAGCATTTT. Translated, it gives CASSRKGRETQFVCQPQHF.